A single sample is the source of the 21 T cell receptor beta chains below, sequenced in a study (TCRdb year 2016). The protocol used for the library was RT-PCR. Sequenced on an Illumina MiSeq. Starting from the raw public reads, TCRdb applied fastp trimming at Q25, assembled clones with MiXCR and retained in-frame beta chains. Each entry is one CDR3 protein sequence, shown with its most common DNA and genes. Counted in this sample were fewer than 800,000 distinct CDR3 sequences; over 12% of them appeared once. Of the sample, 3.6% is held by the ten largest clones. Sequenced sample: memory CD4+ T cells from blood. These receptors all stem from a female donor in good health, serving as a healthy control.

This rearrangement joins TRBV27 to TRBJ1-5; D unresolved. The CDR3 totals 10 residues. Trimming removed 9 bases from V and 3 bases from J, with 3 bases in between. Germline CDR1 reads MNHEY; CDR2 reads SMNVEV (reference sequence). CDR3 in DNA: TGTGCCAGTGCCAATCAGCCCCAGCATTTT. It specifies CASANQPQHF.

This clonotype was detected only a few times. The chain links TRBV5-6 to TRBJ2-7; D might be TRBD2 (6 bases). The CDR3 totals 15 residues. Trimming pared 3 bases from V and 2 bases from J, leaving 15 bases between. The germline gives CDR1 SGHDT, CDR2 YYEEEE. CDR3 loop: CASSSVSGYPYEQYF. Here the CDR3 DNA reads TGTGCCAGCAGCTCCGTTAGCGGATACCCCTACGAGCAGTACTTC.

The table lists this clonotype with many counts. The chain uses TRBV7-6 and TRBJ2-2; D is ambiguous. V was cut by 6 bases and J by 0 bases, with 8 bases left in between. Germline CDR1 SGHVS, CDR2 FNYEAQ. The CDR3 extends over 14 amino acids. The CDR3 nucleotides read TGTGCCAGCAGGCCGTATTCGAACACCGGGGAGCTGTTTTTT. Its protein is CASRPYSNTGELFF.

J is TRBJ1-6 and V is TRBV20-1, with 7 bases that match TRBD1. The J segment lost 0 bases and the V segment lost 6 bases, leaving 14 bases of the junction unmatched. Germline V gene sequence: CDR1 DFQATT, CDR2 SNEGSKA (reference sequence). The CDR3 consists of 18 residues. The CDR3 coding sequence is TGCAGTGCCCTGACAGGGTTGGGTGGAAGCTCCTATAATTCACCCCTCCACTTT. Translating gives CSALTGLGGSSYNSPLHF.

Many counts were recorded for this clonotype. This rearrangement joins TRBV6-2 or TRBV6-3 to TRBJ1-5, with D unclear. V was trimmed by 0 bases and J by 5 bases, leaving 5 bases between them. The CDR3 sequence is 13 residues long. The germline gives CDR1 MNHEY, CDR2 SVGEGT. The CDR3 protein is CASSYSRDQPQHF. The CDR3 coding sequence is TGTGCCAGCAGTTACTCCCGGGATCAGCCCCAGCATTTT.

The V gene is TRBV20-1, the J gene TRBJ2-1; D gene ambiguous. The germline gives CDR1 DFQATT, CDR2 SNEGSKA (reference sequence). The CDR3 contains 14 residues. The V and J ends lost 6 bases and 5 bases respectively, with 17 bases between them. CDR3 nucleotide sequence: TGCAGTGCACCCTGGCGGCAGACAAACAATGAGCAGTTCTTC. Its translation is CSAPWRQTNNEQFF.

The chain employs TRBV5-5 and TRBJ2-7; D tentatively fits TRBD1 or TRBD2 (6 bases each). The germline V gene has CDR1 SGHKS and CDR2 YYEKEE (reference sequence). Trimming stripped 0 bases from V and 1 base from J, with 14 bases between. This CDR3 has 16 amino acids. This chain's CDR3 is CASSLEGWGASYEQYF. The CDR3 DNA reads as TGTGCCAGCAGCTTGGAAGGTTGGGGGGCGTCCTACGAGCAGTACTTC.

The chain recombines TRBV6-7 with TRBJ1-5, with 7 bases lining up with TRBD1. TRBV6-7 belongs to the ORF category, with a function that is uncertain. The CDR3 is 14 residues long. With V trimmed by 5 bases and J by 5 bases, 6 bases remained unmatched. The CDR3 DNA is TGTGCCAGCAGTCTGTTACAGGGGTATCAGCCCCAGCATTTT. Translation gives CASSLLQGYQPQHF.

This clonotype was detected ten times or more. This rearrangement joins TRBV20-1 to TRBJ2-3; either TRBD1 or TRBD2 may fit D (5 bases each). The CDR3 covers 13 residues. CDR1 and CDR2 (germline): DFQATT, SNEGSKA (reference sequence). The V gene lost 6 bases and the J gene lost 5 bases, with 15 bases spanning the gap. DNA for the CDR3: TGCAGTGCCCAGGGTGGGCGGGTAGATACGCAGTATTTT. As protein: CSAQGGRVDTQYF.

The chain links TRBV5-1 to TRBJ1-4, with D tentatively TRBD1 (5 bases). The germline CDR1 and CDR2 sequences are SGHRS and YFSETQ. The germline V and J ends were trimmed by 0 bases and 7 bases, with 10 bases remaining between them. This CDR3 region has 14 residues. CDR3 nucleotide sequence: TGCGCCAGCAGCTTGGCCGGGACGCCTGAAAAACTGTTTTTT. This encodes CASSLAGTPEKLFF.

This clonotype showed up just a few times. This chain links TRBV4-1 with TRBJ1-4; 7 bases align to TRBD1. This CDR3 region has 19 residues. CDR1 is MGHRA, CDR2 YSYEKL, per germline. The junction had 18 bases not matched to a gene; V was cut back by 0 bases and J by 8 bases. The CDR3 DNA sequence: TGCGCCAGCAGCCAAGATCAGGGACAGATCTCCAGATCTCACGAAAAACTGTTTTTT. This gives the protein CASSQDQGQISRSHEKLFF.

At least ten counts were recorded for this clonotype. The rearrangement joins TRBV5-1 to TRBJ2-1, with a possible D match to TRBD1 (5 bases). Deletions cut 0 bases from V and 5 bases from J, with 12 bases between. There are 15 residues in the CDR3. Germline CDR1 is SGHRS and CDR2 is YFSETQ. The CDR3 here is CASSLVAGLNNEQFF. Written as DNA, the CDR3 is TGCGCCAGCAGCTTGGTGGCAGGGCTCAACAATGAGCAGTTCTTC.

The chain is built from TRBV14 and TRBJ2-5; D is unclear. CDR1 and CDR2 (germline): SGHDN, FVKESK. The length of the CDR3 is 15 residues. The V end was cut by 4 bases, the J end by 1 base, with 13 bases between. The CDR3 region is CASSPFRSIQETQYF. The CDR3 nucleotides read TGTGCCAGCAGCCCGTTCCGATCGATCCAAGAGACCCAGTACTTC.

This clonotype was found a few times. V gene TRBV4-3 combines with J gene TRBJ1-3; tentative D call: TRBD1 (6 bases). The CDR3 length is 16 residues. Germline V CDR1 and CDR2: LGHNA, YSLEER. The V and J ends lost 0 bases and 2 bases respectively, with 11 bases between them. The CDR3 DNA reads TGCGCCAGCAGCCAAGATTGGGGGCCCACTGGAAACACCATATATTTT. Translated: CASSQDWGPTGNTIYF.

This clonotype has a count of ten or more. The chain couples TRBV28 to TRBJ2-3; no reliable D call. Trimming cost V 3 bases and J 0 bases, with 13 bases left between them. Germline CDR1 reads MDHEN; CDR2 reads SYDVKM. CDR3 length: 16 residues. Here the CDR3 reads CASSFWVRASTDTQYF. The CDR3 DNA reads TGTGCCAGCAGTTTTTGGGTGCGAGCTAGCACAGATACGCAGTATTTT.

V is TRBV15 and J is TRBJ2-1, with TRBD1 matching 7 bases. Germline CDR1 and CDR2: LNHNV and YYDKDF (reference sequence). The CDR3 is made up of 15 amino acids. The trim removed 6 bases at V and 6 bases at J, leaving 11 bases unmatched. The chain's CDR3 is CATRENRGVVNEQFF. For the CDR3, the DNA is TGTGCCACCAGAGAAAACAGGGGCGTAGTCAATGAGCAGTTCTTC.

This clonotype has a count of ten or more. V is TRBV30 and J is TRBJ2-5; TRBD2 agrees at 7 bases. The V gene's germline CDR1 is GTSNPN and CDR2 SVGIG (reference sequence). This CDR3 region has 14 residues. Trimming cost V 5 bases and J 2 bases; bases outside gene matches: 8. The CDR3 bases are TGTGCCTGGGGAGGGTCAGCGGGGCAAGAGACCCAGTACTTC. Protein: CAWGGSAGQETQYF.

This clonotype was picked up many times. The chain has TRBV20-1 and TRBJ2-2; 10 nucleotides match TRBD1. CDR1 is DFQATT and CDR2 is SNEGSKA in the germline V gene (reference sequence). After removal of 3 bases from V and 4 bases from J, the junction contained 5 bases not matched to a gene. This CDR3 is built from 15 residues. The CDR3 region has the DNA TGCAGTGCTAGCCCGGGGACAGGGGTCACCGGGGAGCTGTTTTTT. It is translated as CSASPGTGVTGELFF.

The sample holds many counts of this clonotype. This sequence joins TRBV29-1 and TRBJ2-1; 12 positions agree with TRBD2. There are 12 residues in the CDR3. J lost 9 bases, V lost 5 bases, and 2 bases had no gene match. Germline CDR1 SQVTM, CDR2 ANQGSEA. The CDR3 loop reads CSVPTSGGEQFF. CDR3 DNA: TGCAGCGTTCCGACTAGCGGGGGTGAGCAGTTCTTC.

V gene TRBV12-3 or TRBV12-4 combines with J gene TRBJ2-1; 7 bases align to TRBD2. V dropped 6 bases and J dropped 7; count of bases not matched to a gene: 6. This CDR3 is 13 amino acids long. CDR3 sequence reads: CASRPGLRNEQFF. CDR3 in DNA: TGTGCCAGCAGGCCGGGACTAAGGAATGAGCAGTTCTTC.

This clonotype showed up just a few times. The chain joins TRBV15 to TRBJ1-1; D gene uncertain. V lost 0 bases to trimming and J lost 5 bases, with 10 bases between them. Germline values: CDR1 LNHNV, CDR2 YYDKDF (reference sequence). CDR3 length: 14 amino acids. The CDR3 loop is CATSRDNQETEAFF. DNA for the CDR3: TGTGCCACCAGCAGAGATAATCAGGAGACTGAAGCTTTCTTT.